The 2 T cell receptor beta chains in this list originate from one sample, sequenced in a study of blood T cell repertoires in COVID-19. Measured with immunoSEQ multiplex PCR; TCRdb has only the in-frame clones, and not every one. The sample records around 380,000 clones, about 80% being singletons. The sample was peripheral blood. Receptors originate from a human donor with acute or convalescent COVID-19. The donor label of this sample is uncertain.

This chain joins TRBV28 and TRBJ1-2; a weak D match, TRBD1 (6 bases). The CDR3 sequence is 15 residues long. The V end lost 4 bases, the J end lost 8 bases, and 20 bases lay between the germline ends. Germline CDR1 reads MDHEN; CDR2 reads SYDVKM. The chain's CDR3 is CASSSLTGFLRGYTF. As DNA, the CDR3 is TGTGCCAGCAGTTCCCTAACAGGGTTCTTGCGGGGCTACACCTTC.

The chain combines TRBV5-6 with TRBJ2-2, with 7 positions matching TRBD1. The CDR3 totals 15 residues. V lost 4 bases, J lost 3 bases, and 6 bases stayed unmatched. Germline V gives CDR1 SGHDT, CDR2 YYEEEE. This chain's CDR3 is CASSPDRVDTGELFF. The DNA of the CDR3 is TGTGCCAGCAGCCCAGACAGGGTTGACACCGGGGAGCTGTTTTTT.